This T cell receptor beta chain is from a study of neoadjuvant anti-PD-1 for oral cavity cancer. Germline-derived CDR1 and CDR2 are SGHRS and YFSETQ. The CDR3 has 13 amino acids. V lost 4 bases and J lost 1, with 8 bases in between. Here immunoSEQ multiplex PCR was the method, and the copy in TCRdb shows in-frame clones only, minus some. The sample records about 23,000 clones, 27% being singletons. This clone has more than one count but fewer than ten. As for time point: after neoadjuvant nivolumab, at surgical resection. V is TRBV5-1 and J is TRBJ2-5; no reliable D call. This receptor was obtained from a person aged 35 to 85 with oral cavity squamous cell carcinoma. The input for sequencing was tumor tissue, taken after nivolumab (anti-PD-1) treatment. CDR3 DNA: TGCGCCAGCAGCCAAACGGGCCAAGAGACCCAGTACTTC. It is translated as CASSQTGQETQYF.